One sample yielded the 9 T cell receptor beta chains listed below, sequenced in a study of T cells in Graves' hyperthyroidism and ophthalmopathy. TCR beta CDR3 regions were amplified from RNA. Using the HTBI primer set, a first-round RT-PCR was run on the TCR CDR3. TCRdb redid the calling of the multiplex PCR reads with MiXCR, one entry per CDR3 protein. In the table there are fewer than 650,000 distinct CDR3 sequences, approximately 15% of which are singletons. Specimen: blood. The receptors derive from a woman aged 25 to 39 with Graves' hyperthyroidism that later progressed to Graves' ophthalmopathy.

Many counts were recorded for this clonotype. Here the CDR3 reads CASSSQGLQGVPYEQYF. The CDR3 DNA is TGTGCCAGCAGTTCCCAAGGGTTGCAGGGGGTCCCCTACGAGCAGTACTTC. This chain uses TRBV28 with TRBJ2-7; TRBD1 matches at 7 bases. Germline V gives CDR1 MDHEN, CDR2 SYDVKM. This CDR3 is built from 17 residues. With 4 bases clipped from V and 2 bases from J, the junction kept 14 bases outside the gene matches.

This clonotype appeared a few times. The chain is built from TRBV7-9 and TRBJ1-3; D might be TRBD1 (5 bases). V was pared by 3 bases and J by 9 bases, with 15 bases between. The V gene's germline CDR1 is SEHNR and CDR2 FQNEAQ (reference sequence). This CDR3 is built from 14 residues. This chain's CDR3 is CASSLDREGATIYF. The CDR3 DNA reads TGTGCCAGCAGCTTGGACCGGGAAGGGGCCACCATATATTTT.

This clonotype was observed at least ten times. The CDR3, as DNA: TGTGCCAGCAGTCCACCGAGCGCTGAGCAGTTCTTC. Translated, it gives CASSPPSAEQFF. The chain carries TRBV27 and TRBJ2-1; D call uncertain. This CDR3 contains 12 residues. Per the germline V gene, CDR1 is MNHEY and CDR2 is SMNVEV (reference sequence). Trimming shortened V by 5 bases and J by 9 bases, and 11 bases separated the two germline ends.

The CDR3 sequence: CASSQEQTSGQETQYF. The DNA for the CDR3 is TGCGCCAGCAGCCAAGAACAGACTAGCGGCCAAGAGACCCAGTACTTC. The chain recombines TRBV4-1 with TRBJ2-5; 9 bases are shared with TRBD2. With V trimmed by 0 bases and J by 1 base, 3 bases remained unmatched. The CDR3 runs to 16 residues. Germline V CDR1 and CDR2: MGHRA, YSYEKL.

This clonotype appeared many times. The rearrangement uses TRBV4-1 and TRBJ1-5; no firm D call. Trimming pared 4 bases from V and 5 bases from J, leaving 12 bases between. CDR3 size: 14 residues. Germline CDR1 is MGHRA and CDR2 is YSYEKL. The CDR3 DNA reads as TGCGCCAGCAGCCGAGATGGGAGGGATCAGCCCCAGCATTTT. Encoded protein: CASSRDGRDQPQHF.

This clonotype came up many times. The chain uses TRBV12-5 and TRBJ2-7, with D maybe TRBD2 (5 bases). The CDR3 runs 13 residues. Germline CDR1 reads LGHNT; CDR2 reads FRNRAP. V dropped 6 bases and J dropped 4 bases, with 13 bases sitting between them. CDR3 DNA sequence: TGTGCTAGTGGCTACGACACGGGGTACGAGCAGTACTTC. Its translation: CASGYDTGYEQYF. Full variable domain (remainder filled in from reference TRBV12-5 and TRBJ2-7): DARVTQTPRHKVTEMGQEVTMRCQPILGHNTVFWYRQTMMQGLELLAYFRNRAPLDDSGMPKDRFSAEMPDATLATLKIQPSEPRDSAVYFCASGYDTGYEQYFGPGTRLTVT.

The J gene is TRBJ2-7, the V gene TRBV30, with D perhaps given as TRBD1 or TRBD2 (6 bases each). Germline V lookup: CDR1 GTSNPN, CDR2 SVGIG (reference sequence). The V and J ends lost 3 bases and 4 bases respectively, with 16 bases between them. This CDR3 spans 14 amino acids. The CDR3 spells CAWREGEARYEQYF. The CDR3, as DNA: TGTGCCTGGAGGGAGGGGGAGGCAAGATACGAGCAGTACTTC.

This chain joins TRBV7-9 and TRBJ2-7; tentatively, D is TRBD2 (6 bases). CDR3 size: 15 residues. Germline V gene data show CDR1 as SEHNR and CDR2 as FQNEAQ (reference sequence). Trimming removed 5 bases at V and 0 bases at J, with 14 bases between. CDR3 DNA: TGTGCCAGCAGCCGCTGGGACGGGAGCTCCTACGAGCAGTACTTC. The encoded protein is CASSRWDGSSYEQYF.

This chain links TRBV20-1 with TRBJ2-6, with D maybe TRBD2 (5 bases). With 1 base removed from V and 0 bases from J, the gap between germline ends came to 10 bases. Per the germline V gene, CDR1 is DFQATT and CDR2 is SNEGSKA (reference sequence). The CDR3 extends over 16 amino acids. The CDR3 protein is CSARVAGVSGANVLTF. CDR3 bases: TGCAGTGCTAGAGTGGCGGGCGTCTCTGGGGCCAACGTCCTGACTTTC.